This record looks at one T cell receptor beta chain sequence and its context. The CDR3 length is 14 residues. The V gene's germline CDR1 is GTSNPN and CDR2 SVGIG (reference sequence). V was trimmed by 1 base and J by 0 bases, leaving 7 bases between them. The data derive from a study of control samples from healthy donors and cancer patients. TCRdb's table, derived via immunoSEQ multiplex PCR, lists solely in-frame clones and lacks some. The sample comprises 100,000 to 150,000 clones, around 87% of which are singletons, and approximately 2.9% rests with the top ten. The chain recombines TRBV30 with TRBJ1-3; no reliable D call. This clonotype originated in a man between 60 and 70 years old in good health. Specimen: blood. CDR3 region: CAWSGHFSGNTIYF. In nucleotides, the CDR3 is TGTGCCTGGAGTGGACACTTCTCTGGAAACACCATATATTTT.